This entry lists 23 T cell receptor beta chains sequenced from one sample in a study of T cell changes during pregnancy in multiple sclerosis. Only in-frame clones appear in the TCRdb table, and some are missing; sequencing was by immunoSEQ multiplex PCR. The sample lists 40,000 to 50,000 clones; around 92% were seen once. This material consisted of CD4+ T cells from peripheral blood mononuclear cells, taken after pregnancy. These receptors all come from a female donor in good health, enrolled as a control in a pregnancy study.

In its sample, this clone was seen a few times. V usage is TRBV30 and J usage is TRBJ1-1; D gene ambiguous. The CDR3 is 13 residues long. Germline-derived CDR1 and CDR2 are GTSNPN and SVGIG (reference sequence). V lost 2 bases, J lost 0 bases, and 7 bases lay in between. DNA for the CDR3: TGTGCCTGGAGTTCGGGGATGAACACTGAAGCTTTCTTT. Translated, it gives CAWSSGMNTEAFF.

This clone was recorded once. The chain is built from TRBV18 and TRBJ2-7, with no clear D. Trimming removed 0 bases at V and 0 bases at J, with 15 bases between. The length of the CDR3 is 17 residues. Germline V CDR1 and CDR2: KGHSH, LQKENI. The CDR3 DNA reads as TGTGCCAGCTCACCACCGGTCACAGCTTCTAACTCCTACGAGCAGTACTTC. Translated, it gives CASSPPVTASNSYEQYF.

The chain couples TRBV4-1 to TRBJ1-4; D ambiguous. Trimming removed 0 bases from V and 5 bases from J, with 10 bases in between. Germline V gene data show CDR1 as MGHRA and CDR2 as YSYEKL. The CDR3 is made up of 15 amino acids. The CDR3 sequence: CASSQEESLNEKLFF. CDR3 DNA: TGCGCCAGCAGCCAAGAAGAGAGTTTAAATGAAAAACTGTTTTTT.

This chain links TRBV19 with TRBJ1-6, with TRBD1 matching 7 bases. Germline CDR1 and CDR2: LNHDA and SQIVND (reference sequence). The CDR3 is 16 residues long. J gave up 0 bases and V 4 bases, and 3 bases lay outside the gene matches. CDR3 residues: CASSTTGNSYNSPLHF. CDR3 nucleotide sequence: TGTGCCAGTAGTACGACAGGGAACTCCTATAATTCACCCCTCCACTTT.

This clone has a handful of counts. The chain couples TRBV28 to TRBJ1-6; 7 positions agree with TRBD1. V trimming: 2 bases; J trimming: 4 bases; junction bases outside the gene matches: 2. CDR3 length: 15 amino acids. The germline V gene has CDR1 MDHEN and CDR2 SYDVKM. The CDR3 region is CASSLEQGYNSPLHF. The CDR3 DNA reads as TGTGCCAGCAGTTTAGAACAGGGGTATAATTCACCCCTCCACTTT.

The rearrangement uses TRBV10-3 and TRBJ2-7; no clear D gene. Per the germline V gene, CDR1 is ENHRY and CDR2 is SYGVKD. CDR3 length: 13 amino acids. Trimming took off 5 bases at V and 3 bases at J, with 11 bases between the two ends. The CDR3 coding sequence is TGTGCCATCAGTTCCCTGCTAAACTACGAGCAGTACTTC. Translating it yields CAISSLLNYEQYF.

The V call is TRBV21-1, the J call TRBJ2-7; whether TRBD2, the table's D call, matches the DNA was not checked. TRBV21-1 is designated a pseudogene. The CDR3 runs 14 residues. Written as DNA, the CDR3 is TGTGCCGGGGGGTGCCTCACCGGTCCTCTCGAGCAGTACTTC. This encodes CAGGCLTGPLEQYF.

This clone was found once. The chain combines TRBV28 with TRBJ1-2; 8 positions agree with TRBD1. Germline-derived CDR1 and CDR2 are MDHEN and SYDVKM. This CDR3 has 14 residues. V shed 3 bases, J shed 4 bases, and the junction held 4 bases outside the gene matches. CDR3 in DNA: TGTGCCAGCAGTTTTTCGGACAGGGTCTATGGCTACACCTTC. Translated: CASSFSDRVYGYTF.

This chain joins TRBV10-2 and TRBJ2-4, with TRBD2 matching over 13 bases. Trimming took 5 bases from V and 3 from J; bases not matched to a gene: 7. Germline CDR1 reads WSHSY; CDR2 reads SAAADI. This CDR3 contains 17 residues. The DNA of the CDR3 is TGCGCCAGCAGTTCCAGGACTAGCGGGGGATTCAAAAACATTCAGTACTTC. Amino acid sequence: CASSSRTSGGFKNIQYF.

This clone was observed a single time. The rearrangement links TRBV19 to TRBJ1-5; weak D call: TRBD1 (6 bases). CDR3 length: 15 residues. Germline V gives CDR1 LNHDA, CDR2 SQIVND (reference sequence). V was pared by 0 bases and J by 6 bases, with 12 bases between. The CDR3 DNA follows: TGTGCCAGTAGTATAGAGTCAGGGGTCGGTCAGCCCCAGCATTTT. Protein product: CASSIESGVGQPQHF.

The rearrangement uses TRBV5-6 and TRBJ2-3, with D maybe TRBD2 (5 bases). Germline-derived CDR1 and CDR2 are SGHDT and YYEEEE. Trimming removed 0 bases at V and 4 bases at J, with 9 bases between. The CDR3 length is 14 residues. As DNA, the CDR3 is TGTGCCAGCAGCTTGGGGACTTTGGCAGATACGCAGTATTTT. It encodes CASSLGTLADTQYF.

The chain carries TRBV5-3 and TRBJ1-5; the D gene is possibly TRBD1 (6 bases). TRBV5-3 is annotated as an ORF whose role is uncertain. The CDR3 length is 18 residues. The V gene lost 4 bases and the J gene lost 1 base, with 21 bases spanning the gap. The CDR3 is CARSTGRERGSSNQPQHF. The CDR3 DNA follows: TGTGCCAGAAGCACCGGCAGGGAAAGGGGGTCGAGCAATCAGCCCCAGCATTTT.

This clone came up once. This chain joins TRBV7-2 and TRBJ2-2; D remains ambiguous. Trimming took off 1 base at V and 4 bases at J, with 4 bases between the two ends. Germline V gives CDR1 SGHTA, CDR2 FQGNSA. The CDR3 length is 13 residues. CDR3 sequence reads: CASSLGATGELFF. The CDR3 nucleotides are TGTGCCAGCAGCTTAGGAGCCACCGGGGAGCTGTTTTTT. The full variable domain, its missing parts supplied by reference TRBV7-2 and TRBJ2-2, is GAGVSQSPSNKVTEKGKDVELRCDPISGHTALYWYRQSLGQGLEFLIYFQGNSAPDKSGLPSDRFSAERTGGSVSTLTIQRTQQEDSAVYLCASSLGATGELFFGEGSRLTVL.

This rearrangement joins TRBV4-3 to TRBJ2-7; TRBD1 aligns across 7 bases. The V and J ends lost 1 base and 2 bases, in that order; junction bases with no gene match: 8. There are 16 residues in the CDR3. The germline gives CDR1 LGHNA, CDR2 YSLEER. DNA of the CDR3: TGCGCCAGCAGCCAAGTATACGGGACAGCTCCCTACGAGCAGTACTTC. Its protein is CASSQVYGTAPYEQYF.

The DNA of the CDR3 is TGCGCCAGCAGCCAACCTACTAGCGGGAGAACCAAAAACATTCAGTACTTC. Its protein product is CASSQPTSGRTKNIQYF. The chain uses TRBV4-1 and TRBJ2-4, with 11 bases lining up with TRBD2. The CDR3 loop spans 17 amino acids. Trimming at V came to 2 bases and at J to 2 bases, leaving 5 bases not matched to a gene. Germline V gives CDR1 MGHRA, CDR2 YSYEKL.

The chain recombines TRBV2 with TRBJ2-1; 8 bases agree with TRBD2. The CDR3 has 16 amino acids. The germline gives CDR1 SNHLY, CDR2 FYNNEI. After removal of 8 bases from V and 9 bases from J, the junction contained 18 bases not matched to a gene. The CDR3 nucleotides read TGTGCCAGCGAAGAAACCGGGACTAGTCTTGTCACTGAGCAGTTCTTC. Amino acid sequence: CASEETGTSLVTEQFF.

The V call is TRBV19, the J call TRBJ2-5; 8 bases are a match to TRBD1. V lost 3 bases and J lost 4; bases outside the gene matches: 10. The CDR3 sequence is 16 residues long. CDR1 is LNHDA and CDR2 is SQIVND in the germline V gene (reference sequence). CDR3 nucleotides: TGTGCCAGTAGTATTCCCAGGGGCAGGGGGCGAGAGACCCAGTACTTC. Its translation: CASSIPRGRGRETQYF.

This chain links TRBV9 with TRBJ2-2; maybe TRBD1 (5 bases). Trimming left V 2 bases short and J 1 base short, with 9 bases between. There are 15 residues in the CDR3. Germline CDR1 SGDLS, CDR2 YYNGEE. The CDR3 spells CASSVDIWNTGELFF. In nucleotides, the CDR3 is TGTGCCAGCAGCGTGGACATCTGGAACACCGGGGAGCTGTTTTTT. Drawing the rest from reference TRBV9 and TRBJ2-2, the complete variable domain is DSGVTQTPKHLITATGQRVTLRCSPRSGDLSVYWYQQSLDQGLQFLIQYYNGEERAKGNILERFSAQQFPDLHSELNLSSLELGDSALYFCASSVDIWNTGELFFGEGSRLTVL.

The gene calls are TRBV7-9 and TRBJ2-1; the D is unclear. The CDR3 spans 15 residues. The germline V and J ends were trimmed by 1 base and 6 bases, with 13 bases remaining between them. Germline V gene lookup returns CDR1 SEHNR and CDR2 FQNEAQ (reference sequence). DNA of the CDR3: TGTGCCAGCAGCTTAGTACAGTTTTTAACCAATGAGCAGTTCTTC. Its translation: CASSLVQFLTNEQFF. Looking up the rest from reference TRBV7-9 and TRBJ2-1 gives the full variable domain: DTGVSQNPRHKITKRGQNVTFRCDPISEHNRLYWYRQTLGQGPEFLTYFQNEAQLEKSRLLSDRFSAERPKGSFSTLEIQRTEQGDSAMYLCASSLVQFLTNEQFFGPGTRLTVL.

This clone has a single count. The CDR3 DNA sequence: TGCGCCAGCAGCTTGGCCTCTTCTTACGAGCAGTACTTC. It specifies CASSLASSYEQYF. This chain uses TRBV5-1 with TRBJ2-5; no reliable D call. With the DNA end fitting TRBJ2-7 better, the J assignment may be wrong. Germline CDR1 and CDR2: SGHRS and YFSETQ. The CDR3 runs 13 residues.

This rearrangement joins TRBV19 to TRBJ1-3, with TRBD1 identical over 8 bases. The CDR3 has 14 amino acids. Germline V gene lookup returns CDR1 LNHDA and CDR2 SQIVND (reference sequence). V shed 6 bases, J shed 2 bases, and the junction held 3 bases outside the gene matches. CDR3 in amino acids: CASRGQAAGNTIYF. CDR3 DNA sequence: TGTGCCAGTAGGGGACAGGCGGCTGGAAACACCATATATTTT.

This CDR3 is CASSRQPADTQYF. The CDR3 nucleotides read TGTGCCAGCAGTCGACAGCCAGCAGATACGCAGTATTTT. The rearrangement uses TRBV28 and TRBJ2-3; TRBD1 is a possible D gene (5 bases). The length of the CDR3 is 13 residues. The ends were cut back, 5 bases at V and 4 bases at J, with 10 bases in the middle. The germline CDR1 and CDR2 sequences are MDHEN and SYDVKM.

The chain uses TRBV4-3 and TRBJ1-3; a weak D match, TRBD1 (5 bases). Between the trimmed V and J ends, which lost 2 bases and 4 bases, there was a span of 12 bases. The CDR3 has 15 residues. The germline V gene encodes CDR1 LGHNA and CDR2 YSLEER. The CDR3 DNA reads TGCGCCAGCAGCCAAACGGGGAGGGGAGGAAACACCATATATTTT. Translated, it gives CASSQTGRGGNTIYF.